The clone carrying this T cell receptor beta chain is a singleton in its sample. Sequenced by immunoSEQ multiplex PCR; TCRdb stores in-frame clones only, minus some. This sample has about 31,000 clones; about 86% occur once, and the top ten carry approximately 0.74%. These data originate in a study of T cell changes during pregnancy in multiple sclerosis. J gave up 5 bases and V 0 bases, and 3 bases lay outside the gene matches. Germline loops: CDR1 MNHNY, CDR2 SVGAGI (reference sequence). CDR3 length equals 14 residues. The chain links TRBV6-6 to TRBJ1-2; 7 positions match TRBD1. This sequence was found in a female donor in good health, enrolled as a control in a pregnancy study. The sequencing here drew on CD4+ T cells from peripheral blood mononuclear cells, taken in the first trimester of pregnancy. As DNA, the CDR3 is TGTGCCAGCAGTTACTCGACAGGGCCATATGGCTACACCTTC. Residues: CASSYSTGPYGYTF.